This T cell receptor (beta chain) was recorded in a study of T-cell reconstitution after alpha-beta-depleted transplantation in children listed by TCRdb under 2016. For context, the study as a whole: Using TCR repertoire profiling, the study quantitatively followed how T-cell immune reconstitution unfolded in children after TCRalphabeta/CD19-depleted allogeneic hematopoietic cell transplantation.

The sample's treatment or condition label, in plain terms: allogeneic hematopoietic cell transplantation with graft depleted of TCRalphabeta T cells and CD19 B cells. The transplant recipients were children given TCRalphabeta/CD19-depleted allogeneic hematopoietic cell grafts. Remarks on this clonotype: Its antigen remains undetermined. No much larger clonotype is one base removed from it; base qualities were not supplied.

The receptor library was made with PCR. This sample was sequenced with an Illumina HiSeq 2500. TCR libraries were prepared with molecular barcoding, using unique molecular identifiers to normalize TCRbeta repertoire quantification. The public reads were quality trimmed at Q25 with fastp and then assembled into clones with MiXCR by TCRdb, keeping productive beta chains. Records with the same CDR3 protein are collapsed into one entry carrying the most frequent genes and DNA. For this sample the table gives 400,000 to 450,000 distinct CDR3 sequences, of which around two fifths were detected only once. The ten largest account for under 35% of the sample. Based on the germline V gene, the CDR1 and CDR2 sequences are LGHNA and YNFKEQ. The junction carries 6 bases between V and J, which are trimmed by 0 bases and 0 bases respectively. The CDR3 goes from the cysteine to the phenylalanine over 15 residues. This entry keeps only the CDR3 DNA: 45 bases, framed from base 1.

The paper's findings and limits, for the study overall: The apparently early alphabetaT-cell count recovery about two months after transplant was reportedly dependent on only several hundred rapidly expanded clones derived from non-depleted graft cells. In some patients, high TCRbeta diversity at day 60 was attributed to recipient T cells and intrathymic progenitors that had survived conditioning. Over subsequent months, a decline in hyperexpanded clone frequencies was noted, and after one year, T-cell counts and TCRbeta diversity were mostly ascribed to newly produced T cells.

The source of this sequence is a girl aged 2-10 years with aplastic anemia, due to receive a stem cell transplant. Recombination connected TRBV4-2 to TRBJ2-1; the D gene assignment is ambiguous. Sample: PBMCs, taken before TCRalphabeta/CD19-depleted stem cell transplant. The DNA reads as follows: TGTGCCAGCAGCCAAGAAAAGAGCTCCTACAATGAGCAGTTCTTC. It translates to CASSQEKSSYNEQFF.